This TCR beta chain was sequenced for a study of shared clonotypes between healthy human individuals. This clone was recorded only once. Germline CDR1 and CDR2: SGHTA and FQGNSA. There are 15 residues in the CDR3. V was cut by 1 base and J by 3 bases, with 13 bases left in between. Clones were sequenced by immunoSEQ multiplex PCR, and TCRdb holds only the in-frame ones, with some missing. The data contain roughly 2.5 million clones, roughly 92% of them singletons. The chain uses TRBV7-2 and TRBJ2-7, with unresolved D. The specimen was naive CD4+ T cells sorted from blood. The subset: CD45RA+ positively selected. The sequence was obtained from a young man in good health. The CDR3 sequence: CASSLVPATDYEQYF. Written as DNA, the CDR3 is TGTGCCAGCAGCTTAGTTCCAGCAACGGACTACGAGCAGTACTTC.